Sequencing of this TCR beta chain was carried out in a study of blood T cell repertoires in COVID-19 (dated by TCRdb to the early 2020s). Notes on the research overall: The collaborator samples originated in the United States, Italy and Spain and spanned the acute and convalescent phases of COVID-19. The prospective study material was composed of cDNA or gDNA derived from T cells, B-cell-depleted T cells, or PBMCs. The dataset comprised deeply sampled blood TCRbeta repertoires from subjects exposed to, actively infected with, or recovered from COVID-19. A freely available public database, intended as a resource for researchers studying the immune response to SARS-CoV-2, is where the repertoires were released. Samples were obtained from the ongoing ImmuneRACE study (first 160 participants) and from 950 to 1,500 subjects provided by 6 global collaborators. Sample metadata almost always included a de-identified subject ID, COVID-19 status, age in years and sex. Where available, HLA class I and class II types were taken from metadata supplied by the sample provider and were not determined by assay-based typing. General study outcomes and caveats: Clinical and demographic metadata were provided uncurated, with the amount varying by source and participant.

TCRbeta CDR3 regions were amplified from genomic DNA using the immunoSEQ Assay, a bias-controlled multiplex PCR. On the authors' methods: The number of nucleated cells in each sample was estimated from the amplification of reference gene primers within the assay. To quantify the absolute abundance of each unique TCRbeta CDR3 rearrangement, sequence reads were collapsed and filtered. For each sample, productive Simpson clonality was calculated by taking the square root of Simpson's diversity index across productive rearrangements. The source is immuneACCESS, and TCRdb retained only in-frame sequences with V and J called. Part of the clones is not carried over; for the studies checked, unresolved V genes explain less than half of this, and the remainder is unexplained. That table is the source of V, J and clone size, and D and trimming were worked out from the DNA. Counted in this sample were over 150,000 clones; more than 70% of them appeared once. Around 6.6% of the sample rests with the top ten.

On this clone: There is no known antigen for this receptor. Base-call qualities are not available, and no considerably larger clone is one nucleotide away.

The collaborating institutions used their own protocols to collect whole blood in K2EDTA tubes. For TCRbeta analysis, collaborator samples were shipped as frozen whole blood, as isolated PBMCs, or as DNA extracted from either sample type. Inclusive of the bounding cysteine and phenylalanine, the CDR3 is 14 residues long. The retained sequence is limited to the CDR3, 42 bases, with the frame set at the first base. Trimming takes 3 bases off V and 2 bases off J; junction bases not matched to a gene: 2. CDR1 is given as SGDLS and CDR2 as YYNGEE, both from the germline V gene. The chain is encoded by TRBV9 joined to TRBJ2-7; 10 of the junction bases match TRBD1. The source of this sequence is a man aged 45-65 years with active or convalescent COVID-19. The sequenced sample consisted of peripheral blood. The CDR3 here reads CASSATGGAYEQYF. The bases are TGTGCCAGCAGCGCGACAGGGGGCGCCTACGAGCAGTACTTC.